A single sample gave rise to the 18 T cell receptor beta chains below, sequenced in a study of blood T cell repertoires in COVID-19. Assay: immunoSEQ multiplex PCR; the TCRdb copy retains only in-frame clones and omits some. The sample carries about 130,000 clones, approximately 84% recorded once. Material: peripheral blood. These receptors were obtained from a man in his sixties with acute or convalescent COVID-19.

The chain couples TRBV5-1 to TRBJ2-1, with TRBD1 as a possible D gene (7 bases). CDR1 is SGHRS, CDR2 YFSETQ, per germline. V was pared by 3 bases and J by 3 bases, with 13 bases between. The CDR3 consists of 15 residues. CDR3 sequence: CASSSNRGGYNEQFF. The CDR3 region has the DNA TGCGCCAGCAGCTCAAACAGGGGAGGCTACAATGAGCAGTTCTTC.

CDR3 DNA: TGCGCCAGCAGCTTAGGGACTAGCGCAAAATCCTACGAGCAGTACTTC. It yields the protein CASSLGTSAKSYEQYF. The rearrangement links TRBV5-1 to TRBJ2-7; TRBD2 agrees at 10 bases. V gave up 2 bases and J gave up 1 base; unmatched junction bases: 6. Germline V gene data show CDR1 as SGHRS and CDR2 as YFSETQ. The CDR3 runs to 16 residues.

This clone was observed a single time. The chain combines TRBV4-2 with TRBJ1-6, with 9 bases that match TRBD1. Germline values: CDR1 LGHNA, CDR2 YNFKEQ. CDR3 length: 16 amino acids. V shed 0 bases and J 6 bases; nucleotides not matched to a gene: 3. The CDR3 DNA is TGTGCCAGCAGCCAAGATTTGGGACAGGGTAATTCACCCCTCCACTTT. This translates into CASSQDLGQGNSPLHF.

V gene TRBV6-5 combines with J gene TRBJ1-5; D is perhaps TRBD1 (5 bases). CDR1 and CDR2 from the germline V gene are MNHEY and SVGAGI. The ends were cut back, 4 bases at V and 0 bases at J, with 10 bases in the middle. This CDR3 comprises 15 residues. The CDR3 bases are TGTGCCAGCAGTTCAGGACACATTAGCAATCAGCCCCAGCATTTT. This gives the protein CASSSGHISNQPQHF.

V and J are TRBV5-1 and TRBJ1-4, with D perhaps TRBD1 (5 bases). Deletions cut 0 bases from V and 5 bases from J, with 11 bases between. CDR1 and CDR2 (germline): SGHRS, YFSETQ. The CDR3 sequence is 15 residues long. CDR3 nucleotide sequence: TGCGCCAGCAGCTTGGATAGACAGCCAAATGAAAAACTGTTTTTT. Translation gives CASSLDRQPNEKLFF.

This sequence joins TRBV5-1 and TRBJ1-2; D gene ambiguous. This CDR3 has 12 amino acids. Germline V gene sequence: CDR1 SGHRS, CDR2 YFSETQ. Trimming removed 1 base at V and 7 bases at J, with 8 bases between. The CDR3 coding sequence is TGCGCCAGCAGCTTGTCGGGGATTGGCTACACCTTC. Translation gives CASSLSGIGYTF.

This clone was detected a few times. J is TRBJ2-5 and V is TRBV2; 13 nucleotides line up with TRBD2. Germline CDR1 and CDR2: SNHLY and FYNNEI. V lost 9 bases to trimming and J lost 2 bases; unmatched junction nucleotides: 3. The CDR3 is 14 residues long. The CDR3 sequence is CASRLAGGQETQYF. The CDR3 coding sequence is TGTGCCAGTAGACTAGCGGGAGGACAAGAGACCCAGTACTTC.

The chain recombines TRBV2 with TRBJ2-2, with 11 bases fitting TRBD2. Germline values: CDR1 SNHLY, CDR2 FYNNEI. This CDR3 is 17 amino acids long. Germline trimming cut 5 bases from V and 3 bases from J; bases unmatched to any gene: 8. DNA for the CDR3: TGTGCCAGCAGTTGGCGGGGACTAGCGGACCACACCGGGGAGCTGTTTTTT. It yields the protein CASSWRGLADHTGELFF.

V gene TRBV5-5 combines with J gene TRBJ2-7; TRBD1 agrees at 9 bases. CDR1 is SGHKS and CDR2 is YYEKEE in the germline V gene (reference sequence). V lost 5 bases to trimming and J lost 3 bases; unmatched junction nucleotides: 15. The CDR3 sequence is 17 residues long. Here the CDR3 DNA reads TGTGCCAGCAGTTCGGCCCGGGGACAGGGCAATATCTACGAGCAGTACTTC. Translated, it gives CASSSARGQGNIYEQYF.

The CDR3 sequence: CASSLFSDEQYF. The CDR3 bases are TGCGCCAGCAGCTTGTTCAGTGACGAGCAGTACTTC. The rearrangement joins TRBV5-1 to TRBJ2-7, with D unclear. CDR1 is SGHRS and CDR2 is YFSETQ in the germline V gene. V gave up 1 base and J gave up 5 bases, with 7 bases separating them. This CDR3 region has 12 residues.

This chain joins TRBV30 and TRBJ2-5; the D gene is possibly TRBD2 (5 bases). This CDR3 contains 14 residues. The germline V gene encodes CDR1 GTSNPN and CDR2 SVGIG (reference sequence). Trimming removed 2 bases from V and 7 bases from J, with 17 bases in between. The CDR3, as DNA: TGTGCCTGGAGTCCACCGACACCCCGGGGGACCCAGTACTTC. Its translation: CAWSPPTPRGTQYF.

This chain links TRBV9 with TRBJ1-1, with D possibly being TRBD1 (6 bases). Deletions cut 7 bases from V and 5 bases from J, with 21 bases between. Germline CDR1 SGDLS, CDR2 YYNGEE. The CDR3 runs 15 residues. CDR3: CASARWGGPVTEAFF. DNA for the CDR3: TGTGCCAGCGCTAGGTGGGGGGGCCCGGTTACTGAAGCTTTCTTT.

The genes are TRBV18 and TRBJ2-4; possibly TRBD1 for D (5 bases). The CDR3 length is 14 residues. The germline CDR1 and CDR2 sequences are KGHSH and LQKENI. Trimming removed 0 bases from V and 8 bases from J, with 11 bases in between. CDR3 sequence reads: CASSPPGREDIQYF. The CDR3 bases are TGTGCCAGCTCACCACCCGGCAGGGAAGACATTCAGTACTTC.

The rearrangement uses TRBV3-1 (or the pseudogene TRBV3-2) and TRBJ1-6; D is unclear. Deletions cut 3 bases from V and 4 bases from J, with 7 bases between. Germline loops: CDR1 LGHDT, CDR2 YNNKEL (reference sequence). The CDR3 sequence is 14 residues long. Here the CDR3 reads CASSHGLYNSPLHF. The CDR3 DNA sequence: TGTGCCAGCAGCCACGGGTTATATAATTCACCCCTCCACTTT.

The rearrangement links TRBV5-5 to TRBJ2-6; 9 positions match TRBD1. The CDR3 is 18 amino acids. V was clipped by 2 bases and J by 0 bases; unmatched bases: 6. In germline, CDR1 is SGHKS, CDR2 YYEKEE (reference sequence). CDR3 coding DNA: TGTGCCAGCAGCTTCGGGACAGGGATAGGCTCTGGGGCCAACGTCCTGACTTTC. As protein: CASSFGTGIGSGANVLTF.

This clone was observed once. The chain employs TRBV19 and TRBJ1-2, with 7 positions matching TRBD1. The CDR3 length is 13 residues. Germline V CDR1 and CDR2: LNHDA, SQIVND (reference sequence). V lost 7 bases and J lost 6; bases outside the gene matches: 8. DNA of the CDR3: TGTGCCAGTACCCCCGACAGGGTTCATGGCTACACCTTC. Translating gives CASTPDRVHGYTF. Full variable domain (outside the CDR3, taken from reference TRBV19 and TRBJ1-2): DGGITQSPKYLFRKEGQNVTLSCEQNLNHDAMYWYRQDPGQGLRLIYYSQIVNDFQKGDIAEGYSVSREKKESFPLTVTSAQKNPTAFYLCASTPDRVHGYTFGSGTRLTVV.

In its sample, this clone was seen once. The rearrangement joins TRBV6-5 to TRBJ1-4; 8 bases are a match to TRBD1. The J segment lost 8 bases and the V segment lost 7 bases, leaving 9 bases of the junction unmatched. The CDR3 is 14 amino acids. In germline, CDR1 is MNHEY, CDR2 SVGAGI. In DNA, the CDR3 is TGTGCCAGCACCCAGGACAGGGCCGGGGAAAAACTGTTTTTT. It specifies CASTQDRAGEKLFF.

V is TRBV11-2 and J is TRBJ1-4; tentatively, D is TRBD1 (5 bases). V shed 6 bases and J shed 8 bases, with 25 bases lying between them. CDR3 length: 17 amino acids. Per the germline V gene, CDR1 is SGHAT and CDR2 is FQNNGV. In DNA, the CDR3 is TGTGCCAGCAGATCGGGGAGGGGAGCGGGTATCAGGGAAAAACTGTTTTTT. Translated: CASRSGRGAGIREKLFF.